This T cell receptor (beta chain) was sequenced during a study of radiation and T cells in renal cell carcinoma. Time point given: blood 2 weeks post-SBRT. Described treatment: 15 Gy SBRT to primary tumor, nephrectomy 4 weeks later. From germline, CDR1 is MGHRA and CDR2 YSYEKL. The CDR3 covers 15 residues. V gave up 0 bases and J gave up 0 bases, with 9 bases separating them. Measured with immunoSEQ multiplex PCR; TCRdb has only the in-frame clones, and not every one. The table lists around 130,000 clones, 85% to 90% of them singletons, with around 6% in the top ten. This TCR derives from a woman between 70 and 85 years old with renal cell carcinoma. The V and J genes are TRBV4-1 and TRBJ2-7; D is unresolved. The input for sequencing was blood, taken from a patient whose treatment included radiotherapy and nephrectomy. The CDR3 region has the DNA TGCGCCAGCAGCCAAGATATGTGGAGCTCCTACGAGCAGTACTTC. Translation gives CASSQDMWSSYEQYF.